The sequence of this T cell receptor beta chain was determined in a study of cytomegalovirus exposure and HLA in healthy donors. Study-level background: The 95 to 150 validation repertoires were produced on the same platform as the 720 or so repertoires of the first cohort. This was reported in a later analysis. Study observations and caveats: Associated with cytomegalovirus, according to the listing, were 170 or so TCR beta chains. Three chains linked to CMV were shown in vitro to be specific for CMV antigens. In the approximately 130 validation repertoires, roughly 94% of cluster scores exceeded 0, per a later analysis.

A note on this clone: Its antigen is still unknown.

The CDR3 extends over 15 amino acids. Germline V gene sequence: CDR1 SGHAT, CDR2 FQDESV (reference sequence). The V and J ends lost 4 bases and 5 bases, in that order; junction bases with no gene match: 5. Libraries were prepared by immunoSEQ multiplex PCR; TCRdb keeps only in-frame clonotypes and omits some of them. Among hundreds of thousands of clones, roughly 88% were seen once, and the ten largest hold approximately 3.1%. The V and J genes are TRBV11-1 and TRBJ1-1; TRBD1 agrees at 12 bases. The sequencing input was PBMCs. This TCR was sampled from a woman in her thirties in good health and CMV-seronegative. DNA of the CDR3: TGTGCCAGCAGCTGGGACAGGGGGCCGGGAACTGAAGCTTTCTTT. Its protein is CASSWDRGPGTEAFF.